A single sample gave rise to the 9 T cell receptor beta chains below, sequenced in a study of CD8 T cells in ankylosing spondylitis. TCRdb itself ran the 5' RACE reads through MiXCR, one entry per CDR3 protein. The data hold approximately 260,000 distinct CDR3 sequences, with roughly 8.6% observed a single time. The source material was blood, either unsorted or a sorted T cell fraction (not recorded which). The receptors were gathered from a male donor with ankylosing spondylitis or in good health (not recorded which).

This clonotype showed up just a few times. This chain connects TRBV6-1 to TRBJ2-3; possibly TRBD1 for D (6 bases). Per germline, CDR1 MNHNS and CDR2 SASEGT. The CDR3 sequence is 15 residues long. Trimming shortened V by 4 bases and J by 2 bases, and 13 bases separated the two germline ends. The CDR3 coding sequence is TGTGCCAGCAGTGGGTGGGGGCCGTCCACAGATACGCAGTATTTT. The encoded protein is CASSGWGPSTDTQYF.

Many counts were recorded for this clonotype. The DNA of the CDR3 is TGTGCCATCGGGGGCAGGTCGGCTTTCTTT. This encodes CAIGGRSAFF. V and J are TRBV10-3 and TRBJ1-1; D possibly corresponds to TRBD1 (6 bases). Trimming cost V 8 bases and J 11 bases, with 12 bases left between them. Germline-derived CDR1 and CDR2 are ENHRY and SYGVKD. The CDR3 extends over 10 amino acids.

The V gene is TRBV9, the J gene TRBJ1-6; possible D gene TRBD1, 5 bases. Germline V gene data show CDR1 as SGDLS and CDR2 as YYNGEE. The germline V and J ends were trimmed by 3 bases and 0 bases, with 10 bases remaining between them. The CDR3 has 16 amino acids. CDR3 amino acids: CASSEFGGSYNSPLHF. DNA of the CDR3: TGTGCCAGCAGCGAATTCGGGGGCTCCTATAATTCACCCCTCCACTTT.

This clonotype was observed many times. The V call is TRBV12-3 or TRBV12-4, the J call TRBJ2-1, with TRBD1 matching 7 bases. The CDR3 spans 16 residues. Losses at the gene ends were 1 base for V and 8 bases for J; bases not matched to a gene: 11. The DNA for the CDR3 is TGTGCCAGCAGTTTAGTCGGACAGGCCGCGATCGATGAGCAGTTCTTC. Translated: CASSLVGQAAIDEQFF.

This clonotype was seen once. The chain joins TRBV7-3 to TRBJ1-3; no firm D call. Germline V gene lookup returns CDR1 SGHTA and CDR2 FQGTGA. With 4 bases removed from V and 4 bases from J, the gap between germline ends came to 14 bases. This CDR3 has 15 residues. CDR3 sequence: CASSSGVGRGNTIYF. The CDR3 bases are TGTGCCAGCAGCTCCGGGGTCGGTCGGGGAAACACCATATATTTT.

In its sample, this clonotype was seen many times. This rearrangement joins TRBV4-3 to TRBJ2-5, with 8 positions matching TRBD2. V shed 0 bases and J 4 bases; nucleotides not matched to a gene: 10. The CDR3 is made up of 17 amino acids. CDR1 is LGHNA and CDR2 is YSLEER in the germline V gene. The CDR3 bases are TGCGCCAGCAGCCAAGATGTGGCGGGAGGTGGCGCAGAGACCCAGTACTTC. It codes for CASSQDVAGGGAETQYF.

Many counts were recorded for this clonotype. The genes are TRBV4-2 and TRBJ1-4; a possible D gene is TRBD1 (5 bases). This CDR3 has 15 residues. Germline loops: CDR1 LGHNA, CDR2 YNFKEQ. V dropped 0 bases and J dropped 8 bases, with 13 bases sitting between them. DNA of the CDR3: TGTGCCAGCAGCCAAGATGACAGAACGGGGGAAAAACTGTTTTTT. It specifies CASSQDDRTGEKLFF.

This clonotype was detected ten times or more. This chain uses TRBV7-8 with TRBJ2-1, with D perhaps being TRBD1 or TRBD2 (5 bases each). V was cut by 7 bases and J by 9 bases, with 25 bases left in between. Germline V gene data show CDR1 as SGHVS and CDR2 as FQNEAQ. The CDR3 extends over 16 amino acids. CDR3 sequence reads: CASTNKGQIGGSEQFF. The CDR3 DNA is TGTGCCAGCACCAATAAGGGGCAGATCGGAGGTAGTGAGCAGTTCTTC.

This clonotype was observed many times. V usage is TRBV27 and J usage is TRBJ1-3; D call uncertain. The CDR3 extends over 14 amino acids. Trimming left V 3 bases short and J 0 bases short, with 6 bases between. In germline, CDR1 is MNHEY, CDR2 SMNVEV (reference sequence). The CDR3 DNA sequence: TGTGCCAGCAGTTTTACCTTCTCTGGAAACACCATATATTTT. Protein sequence: CASSFTFSGNTIYF.